These 32 T cell receptor beta chains were sequenced from one sample in a study of blood T cell repertoires in COVID-19. TCRdb's table, derived via immunoSEQ multiplex PCR, lists solely in-frame clones and lacks some. The sample shows some 220,000 clones, 88% of them seen only once. Sequenced: PBMCs or T cells enriched from blood (not recorded which). Source of these receptors: a woman under 40 who had recovered from COVID-19.

The V gene is TRBV19, the J gene TRBJ1-1, with D hard to call. Trimming took off 7 bases at V and 4 bases at J, with 19 bases between the two ends. The CDR3 runs to 15 residues. Germline V lookup: CDR1 LNHDA, CDR2 SQIVND (reference sequence). CDR3 DNA: TGTGCCAGTACCCCTGGTGGCGCATCAGGCACTGAAGCTTTCTTT. It codes for CASTPGGASGTEAFF.

The chain couples TRBV3-1 (or the pseudogene TRBV3-2) to TRBJ2-7; D remains ambiguous. V was trimmed by 2 bases and J by 1 base, leaving 12 bases between them. Germline V gene sequence: CDR1 LGHDT, CDR2 YNNKEL (reference sequence). The CDR3 totals 15 residues. The CDR3 DNA reads as TGTGCCAGCAGCCAATCCGCGAGTAGTTCCTACGAGCAGTACTTC. Translation: CASSQSASSSYEQYF.

This chain uses TRBV12-3 or TRBV12-4 with TRBJ1-4; TRBD1 matches 8 bases. CDR3 size: 13 residues. After removal of 6 bases from V and 6 bases from J, the junction contained 3 bases not matched to a gene. CDR3 loop: CASRPDRDEKLFF. The DNA of the CDR3 is TGTGCCAGCAGGCCGGACAGGGATGAAAAACTGTTTTTT.

This chain connects TRBV2 to TRBJ1-2, with TRBD1 matching over 7 bases. Germline V lookup: CDR1 SNHLY, CDR2 FYNNEI. The CDR3 spans 13 residues. V lost 3 bases and J lost 8; bases outside the gene matches: 6. CDR3 loop: CASSDSRGEGYTF. As DNA, the CDR3 is TGTGCCAGCAGTGATTCCAGGGGGGAAGGCTACACCTTC. The full variable domain, rest sourced from reference TRBV2 and TRBJ1-2, is EPEVTQTPSHQVTQMGQEVILRCVPISNHLYFYWYRQILGQKVEFLVSFYNNEISEKSEIFDDQFSVERPDGSNFTLKIRSTKLEDSAMYFCASSDSRGEGYTFGSGTRLTVV.

CDR3 in DNA: TGTGCCAGCAGTTTACTAGCGGGGGCTCCTAGCACAGATACGCAGTATTTT. It yields the protein CASSLLAGAPSTDTQYF. The chain combines TRBV27 with TRBJ2-3, with TRBD2 matching over 10 bases. This CDR3 region has 17 residues. Germline CDR1 reads MNHEY; CDR2 reads SMNVEV (reference sequence). V shed 2 bases and J 0 bases; nucleotides not matched to a gene: 5.

V gene TRBV7-2 combines with J gene TRBJ2-3, with a possible D match to TRBD1 (6 bases). Germline values: CDR1 SGHTA, CDR2 FQGNSA. Trimming shortened V by 1 base and J by 1 base, and 9 bases separated the two germline ends. This CDR3 is built from 15 residues. This CDR3 is CASSLERQGTDTQYF. The CDR3 DNA follows: TGTGCCAGCAGCTTAGAAAGACAGGGCACAGATACGCAGTATTTT. The entire variable domain, with the rest obtained from reference TRBV7-2 and TRBJ2-3, is as follows: GAGVSQSPSNKVTEKGKDVELRCDPISGHTALYWYRQSLGQGLEFLIYFQGNSAPDKSGLPSDRFSAERTGGSVSTLTIQRTQQEDSAVYLCASSLERQGTDTQYFGPGTRLTVL.

A single count supports this clone. The V call is TRBV27, the J call TRBJ2-1; 11 nucleotides match TRBD2. Germline CDR1 reads MNHEY; CDR2 reads SMNVEV (reference sequence). This CDR3 contains 15 residues. Trimming at V came to 4 bases and at J to 6 bases, leaving 5 bases not matched to a gene. CDR3 region: CASSSRLAGINEQFF. The CDR3 region has the DNA TGTGCCAGCAGTTCCAGACTAGCGGGGATCAATGAGCAGTTCTTC.

The chain combines TRBV3-1 (or the pseudogene TRBV3-2) with TRBJ2-1; 11 nucleotides line up with TRBD2. V shed 2 bases, J shed 3 bases, and the junction held 3 bases outside the gene matches. The CDR3 loop spans 16 amino acids. The V gene's germline CDR1 is LGHDT and CDR2 YNNKEL (reference sequence). CDR3 DNA: TGTGCCAGCAGCCAAAGCCTAGCGGGAGGCTACAATGAGCAGTTCTTC. This codes for CASSQSLAGGYNEQFF.

This sequence joins TRBV5-8 and TRBJ1-4; D remains unclear. V was pared by 3 bases and J by 8 bases, with 17 bases between. The CDR3 loop spans 15 amino acids. CDR1 is SGHTS and CDR2 is YDEGEE in the germline V gene. The CDR3 sequence is CASSYTPGNTEKLFF. In DNA form, the CDR3 reads TGTGCCAGCAGCTATACGCCGGGGAACACCGAAAAACTGTTTTTT.

The chain carries TRBV5-8 and TRBJ2-3, with a possible D match to TRBD2 (6 bases). Germline V gives CDR1 SGHTS, CDR2 YDEGEE. The CDR3 runs to 15 residues. Trimming removed 2 bases from V and 0 bases from J, with 10 bases in between. The CDR3 sequence: CASSFMGGSTDTQYF. CDR3 in DNA: TGTGCCAGCAGCTTCATGGGGGGTAGCACAGATACGCAGTATTTT.

The J gene is TRBJ2-7, the V gene TRBV7-9; maybe TRBD1 (5 bases). V lost 5 bases and J 7 bases, leaving 12 bases between the germline ends. The CDR3 has 12 amino acids. Germline lookup yields CDR1 SEHNR and CDR2 FQNEAQ (reference sequence). The CDR3: CASSGTGYEQYF. The CDR3, as DNA: TGTGCCAGCAGCGGTACAGGCTATGAGCAGTACTTC.

The V gene is TRBV7-6, the J gene TRBJ1-2; D is uncertain. The germline V and J ends were trimmed by 5 bases and 0 bases, with 7 bases remaining between them. This CDR3 has 13 residues. The V gene's germline CDR1 is SGHVS and CDR2 FNYEAQ. Here the CDR3 DNA reads TGTGCCAGCAGCAGAGGGCCTAACTATGGCTACACCTTC. Amino acids: CASSRGPNYGYTF.

This chain joins TRBV4-1 and TRBJ2-7; TRBD1 might be the D (6 bases). Trimming took 0 bases from V and 1 from J, leaving 7 bases between them. The CDR3 loop spans 14 amino acids. Germline V gives CDR1 MGHRA, CDR2 YSYEKL. CDR3 residues: CASSQDRGSYEQYF. The CDR3 DNA sequence: TGCGCCAGCAGCCAAGACAGGGGTTCCTACGAGCAGTACTTC.

The gene calls are TRBV4-1 and TRBJ1-5; TRBD1 aligns across 7 bases. The CDR3 spans 16 residues. Germline trimming cut 4 bases from V and 0 bases from J; bases unmatched to any gene: 6. The germline V gene encodes CDR1 MGHRA and CDR2 YSYEKL. This CDR3 is CASSLDRDDSNQPQHF. Here the CDR3 DNA reads TGCGCCAGCAGCCTCGACAGGGATGATAGCAATCAGCCCCAGCATTTT.

The CDR3 DNA reads TGCGCCAGCAGCCCACAGGGTGGCCAAGAGACCCAGTACTTC. Translating it yields CASSPQGGQETQYF. The chain employs TRBV5-1 and TRBJ2-5; possible D gene TRBD1, 6 bases. V dropped 4 bases and J dropped 1 base, with 11 bases sitting between them. The CDR3 has 14 residues. Germline V gene sequence: CDR1 SGHRS, CDR2 YFSETQ. The whole variable domain, filled in from reference TRBV5-1 and TRBJ2-5, reads KAGVTQTPRYLIKTRGQQVTLSCSPISGHRSVSWYQQTPGQGLQFLFEYFSETQRNKGNFPGRFSGRQFSNSRSEMNVSTLELGDSALYLCASSPQGGQETQYFGPGTRLLVL.

The chain employs TRBV7-2 and TRBJ2-3; TRBD2 agrees at 7 bases. V lost 3 bases to trimming and J lost 2 bases; unmatched junction nucleotides: 5. In germline, CDR1 is SGHTA, CDR2 FQGNSA. CDR3 length: 15 residues. The CDR3: CASSFRDYPTDTQYF. CDR3 nucleotides: TGTGCCAGCAGCTTCCGGGACTACCCCACAGATACGCAGTATTTT.

The rearrangement joins TRBV15 to TRBJ1-2, with 8 bases lining up with TRBD1. With V trimmed by 0 bases and J by 5 bases, 8 bases remained unmatched. The CDR3 length is 16 residues. CDR1 and CDR2 (germline): LNHNV, YYDKDF (reference sequence). The CDR3 bases are TGTGCCACCAGCAGAGATCAGTTAACAGGGGGATATGGCTACACCTTC. Amino acid sequence: CATSRDQLTGGYGYTF. The entire variable domain, with the rest obtained from reference TRBV15 and TRBJ1-2, is as follows: DAMVIQNPRYQVTQFGKPVTLSCSQTLNHNVMYWYQQKSSQAPKLLFHYYDKDFNNEADTPDNFQSRRPNTSFCFLDIRSPGLGDTAMYLCATSRDQLTGGYGYTFGSGTRLTVV.

This clone appeared a few times. The chain is built from TRBV29-1 and TRBJ2-5, with D possibly TRBD2 on 5 matching bases. This CDR3 comprises 14 residues. Germline assignment: CDR1 SQVTM and CDR2 ANQGSEA. V lost 0 bases, J lost 3 bases, and 11 bases lay in between. Here the CDR3 DNA reads TGCAGCGTTGAAGACCGGACTGTAGAAGAGACCCAGTACTTC. Translation: CSVEDRTVEETQYF. Supplemented by reference TRBV29-1 and TRBJ2-5, the full variable domain reads SAVISQKPSRDICQRGTSLTIQCQVDSQVTMMFWYRQQPGQSLTLIATANQGSEATYESGFVIDKFPISRPNLTFSTLTVSNMSPEDSSIYLCSVEDRTVEETQYFGPGTRLLVL.

The rearrangement joins TRBV5-4 to TRBJ1-2; TRBD1 matches 10 bases. Per the germline V gene, CDR1 is SGHNT and CDR2 is YYREEE (reference sequence). With V trimmed by 3 bases and J by 7 bases, 12 bases remained unmatched. The CDR3 has 16 amino acids. The DNA of the CDR3 is TGTGCCAGCAGCTCGGGACAGGGGCTGATAAGTGGTGGCTACACCTTC. Amino acids: CASSSGQGLISGGYTF.

The gene calls are TRBV9 and TRBJ1-1; D is unclear. CDR1 and CDR2 from the germline V gene are SGDLS and YYNGEE. There are 12 residues in the CDR3. Trimming removed 4 bases from V and 8 bases from J, with 12 bases in between. CDR3 protein: CASSSKHGEAFF. CDR3 in DNA: TGTGCCAGCAGCTCCAAGCACGGGGAAGCTTTCTTT.

The V gene is TRBV6-5, the J gene TRBJ1-2; D unresolved. Germline CDR1 MNHEY, CDR2 SVGAGI. Trimming took 0 bases from V and 3 from J, leaving 8 bases between them. This CDR3 has 14 residues. The CDR3 loop is CASSYSYEDYGYTF. For the CDR3, the DNA is TGTGCCAGCAGTTACTCGTACGAGGACTATGGCTACACCTTC.

The CDR3 nucleotides are TGTGCCAGCAGCGTCGCCGGGGGGCGGAACACTGAAGCTTTCTTT. It translates to CASSVAGGRNTEAFF. The J gene is TRBJ1-1, the V gene TRBV9; D perhaps matches TRBD1 (6 bases). V was cut by 2 bases and J by 1 base, with 12 bases left in between. The CDR3 covers 15 residues. Germline V gives CDR1 SGDLS, CDR2 YYNGEE.

The chain has TRBV7-2 and TRBJ2-1; 13 positions match TRBD2. V trimming: 2 bases; J trimming: 2 bases; junction bases outside the gene matches: 3. CDR3 length: 17 residues. Germline V gives CDR1 SGHTA, CDR2 FQGNSA. Here the CDR3 reads CASSLTSGGAAYNEQFF. In nucleotides, the CDR3 is TGTGCCAGCAGCTTAACTAGCGGGGGGGCGGCCTACAATGAGCAGTTCTTC.

This chain links TRBV7-2 with TRBJ2-5; no clear D. The CDR3 is 12 amino acids. CDR1 is SGHTA, CDR2 FQGNSA, per germline. Trimming shortened V by 5 bases and J by 5 bases, and 9 bases separated the two germline ends. The CDR3 DNA follows: TGTGCCAGCAGCCTACCTCCGGAGACCCAGTACTTC. It encodes CASSLPPETQYF.

This chain links TRBV2 with TRBJ1-5, with 7 bases that match TRBD1. Losses at the gene ends were 8 bases for V and 2 bases for J; bases not matched to a gene: 6. CDR3 length: 14 amino acids. The V gene's germline CDR1 is SNHLY and CDR2 FYNNEI. CDR3 bases: TGTGCCAGCTCAACAGGGGTTGGCAATCAGCCCCAGCATTTT. It translates to CASSTGVGNQPQHF.

This rearrangement joins TRBV6-2 or TRBV6-3 to TRBJ2-7, with D perhaps matching TRBD2 (6 bases). CDR3 length: 10 residues. CDR1 and CDR2 (germline): MNHEY, SVGEGT. Trimming pared 4 bases from V and 12 bases from J, leaving 10 bases between. In DNA, the CDR3 is TGTGCCAGCAGTTTGGAGGGTTTGTACTTC. This translates into CASSLEGLYF.

The J gene is TRBJ1-2, the V gene TRBV29-1; weak D call: TRBD1 (6 bases). Trimming removed 8 bases from V and 10 bases from J, with 23 bases in between. The germline gives CDR1 SQVTM, CDR2 ANQGSEA. There are 13 residues in the CDR3. CDR3 sequence: CSPWLGDIFVYTF. Written as DNA, the CDR3 is TGCAGCCCCTGGTTAGGGGACATCTTTGTCTACACCTTC.

This clone was recorded once. The chain combines TRBV3-1 (or the pseudogene TRBV3-2) with TRBJ2-5, with 11 bases fitting TRBD1. This CDR3 contains 15 residues. V lost 5 bases to trimming and J lost 5 bases; unmatched junction nucleotides: 7. CDR1 is LGHDT, CDR2 YNNKEL, per germline (reference sequence). The CDR3 DNA sequence: TGTGCCAGCAGCTATAGGACAGGGGGCGGGGAGACCCAGTACTTC. Protein product: CASSYRTGGGETQYF.

The chain has TRBV7-6 and TRBJ1-6; D is uncertain. Germline V gene lookup returns CDR1 SGHVS and CDR2 FNYEAQ. The germline V and J ends were trimmed by 2 bases and 5 bases, with 7 bases remaining between them. CDR3 size: 14 residues. The CDR3 nucleotides are TGTGCCAGCAGCTTAAAGAGGGATAATTCACCCCTCCACTTT. Translated, it gives CASSLKRDNSPLHF.

The V gene is TRBV13, the J gene TRBJ1-6; maybe TRBD1 (5 bases). This CDR3 is 11 amino acids long. The V gene lost 1 base and the J gene lost 14 bases, with 6 bases spanning the gap. Per the germline V gene, CDR1 is PRHDT and CDR2 is FYEKMQ (reference sequence). The CDR3 protein is CASSLAGTLHF. CDR3 coding DNA: TGTGCCAGCAGCTTAGCAGGGACCCTCCACTTT.

The gene calls are TRBV9 and TRBJ2-1, with TRBD1 matching over 10 bases. The CDR3 covers 14 residues. The trim removed 3 bases at V and 4 bases at J, leaving 1 base unmatched. Germline CDR1 is SGDLS and CDR2 is YYNGEE. The CDR3 bases are TGTGCCAGCAGCGGGACAGGGGGGTACAATGAGCAGTTCTTC. Translating it yields CASSGTGGYNEQFF.

The rearrangement joins TRBV2 to TRBJ1-1, with D unclear. The CDR3 has 14 amino acids. The germline V gene encodes CDR1 SNHLY and CDR2 FYNNEI. Trimming shortened V by 1 base and J by 1 base, and 7 bases separated the two germline ends. This chain's CDR3 is CASSEVRGNTEAFF. CDR3 DNA sequence: TGTGCCAGCAGTGAAGTTCGCGGGAACACTGAAGCTTTCTTT.